This T cell receptor (beta chain) is from a study of blood T cell repertoires in COVID-19. Study-level background: T cells, B-cell-depleted T cells, or PBMCs provided the cDNA or gDNA that served as material.

Trimming cost V 4 bases and J 4 bases, with 17 bases left between them. The V gene's germline CDR1 is LGHNT and CDR2 FRNRAP. CDR3 length: 16 residues. Per the study methods: Reference gene primer amplification yielded estimated nucleated cell counts. The data were produced by immunoSEQ multiplex PCR, yet TCRdb's version contains in-frame clones alone and is incomplete. That table gives V, J and clone size, and the DNA gave D and trimming. The repertoire includes 190,000 or so clones, more than 85% of them detected once, and about 2.6% sits in the top ten. The genes are TRBV12-5 and TRBJ1-5, with a tentative D call TRBD1 (6 bases). The sequenced sample was peripheral blood. The sequence was collected from a man in his forties with active or convalescent COVID-19. The CDR3 nucleotides read TGTGCTAGTGGTTCAACAGGGAGCCGCTCTAATCAGCCCCAGCATTTT. Its protein is CASGSTGSRSNQPQHF.